This TCR beta chain comes out of a study of T cells after posttransplantation cyclophosphamide. Findings and caveats of the study: Donor CD8+ memory clones often dominated recipient blood repertoires at later times. Blood and skin or GI T cell repertoires showed limited TRB overlap. After PTCy, TRB diversity resembled that of CNI/methotrexate controls.

About this clone: Antigen unknown. Other DNA sequences in this sample translate to the same CDR3.

Germline V gene sequence: CDR1 MRHNA, CDR2 SNTAGT. J lost 1 base, V lost 8 bases, and 6 bases had no gene match. The CDR3 loop spans 14 amino acids. Sequenced by immunoSEQ multiplex PCR; TCRdb stores in-frame clones only, minus some. The table shows roughly 19,000 clones, with under 80% occurring only once. A marrow graft followed busulfan-fludarabine conditioning, with cyclophosphamide on days +3 and +4. The source is a young adult male patient who received an allogeneic stem cell transplant from a related donor, was CMV-positive, and had acute GVHD only. The T cells may come from the graft donor. The sample was PBMCs, taken after an allogeneic stem cell transplant with post-transplant cyclophosphamide. This chain links TRBV6-4 with TRBJ1-1, with TRBD1 identical over 8 bases. The chain's CDR3 is CASRRDRQNTEAFF. The CDR3 DNA reads TGTGCCAGCCGCCGGGACAGGCAGAACACTGAAGCTTTCTTT.